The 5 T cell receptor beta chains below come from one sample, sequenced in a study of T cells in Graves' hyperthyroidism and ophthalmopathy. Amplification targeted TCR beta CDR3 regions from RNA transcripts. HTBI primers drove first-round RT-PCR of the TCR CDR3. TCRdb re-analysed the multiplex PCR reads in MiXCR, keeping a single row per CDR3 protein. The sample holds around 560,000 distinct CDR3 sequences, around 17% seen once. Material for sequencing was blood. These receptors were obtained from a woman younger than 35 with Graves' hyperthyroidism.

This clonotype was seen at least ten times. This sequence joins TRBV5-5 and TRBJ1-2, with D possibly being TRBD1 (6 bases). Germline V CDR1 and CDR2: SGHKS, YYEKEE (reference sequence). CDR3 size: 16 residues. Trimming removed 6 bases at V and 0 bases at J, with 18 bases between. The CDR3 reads CASNLQWTATNYGYTF. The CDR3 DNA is TGTGCCAGCAACCTCCAATGGACAGCAACTAACTATGGCTACACCTTC.

The CDR3 bases are TGCAGTGCTAGGGGGAGGGGTGGGGAGACCCAGTACTTC. Translated, it gives CSARGRGGETQYF. V and J are TRBV20-1 and TRBJ2-5; TRBD2 matches 7 bases. This CDR3 is 13 amino acids long. Germline V lookup: CDR1 DFQATT, CDR2 SNEGSKA (reference sequence). J was trimmed by 5 bases and V by 3 bases; bases with no gene match: 6.

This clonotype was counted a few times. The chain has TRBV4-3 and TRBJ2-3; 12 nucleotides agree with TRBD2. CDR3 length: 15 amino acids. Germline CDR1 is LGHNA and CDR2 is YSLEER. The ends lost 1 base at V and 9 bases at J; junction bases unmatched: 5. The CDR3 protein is CASSQGLAGDGTQYF. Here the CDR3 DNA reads TGCGCCAGCAGCCAAGGACTAGCGGGGGATGGAACGCAGTATTTT.

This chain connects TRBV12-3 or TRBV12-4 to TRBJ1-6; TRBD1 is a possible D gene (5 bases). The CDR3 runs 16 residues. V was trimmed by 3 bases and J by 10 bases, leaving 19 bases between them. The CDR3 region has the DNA TGTGCCAGCAGTTTTCGGATGGGGACTGGGGGATCACCCCTCCACTTT. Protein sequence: CASSFRMGTGGSPLHF.

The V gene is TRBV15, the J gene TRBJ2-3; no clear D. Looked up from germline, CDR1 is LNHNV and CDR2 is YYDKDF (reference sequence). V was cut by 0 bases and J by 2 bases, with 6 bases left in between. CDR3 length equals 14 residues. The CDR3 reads CATSREGVTDTQYF. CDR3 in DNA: TGTGCCACCAGCAGAGAAGGTGTCACAGATACGCAGTATTTT.